Following are 18 T cell receptor beta chains from one sample sequenced in a study of vaccination and CD4 T cells after COVID-19. The treatment here: roughly ten-day PBMC culture with coronavirus spike peptide pools or control peptides (ViraFEST assay). Ahead of the COVID-19 pandemic (2011-2018), the CD4+ T cells of the unexposed donor were collected. The antigens of these receptors remain unknown. The Oncomine TCR Beta short-read assay was applied to DNA of cultured CD4+ T cells. TCRdb re-called the PCR reads with MiXCR, one entry per CDR3 protein. The sample consists of about 4,900 distinct CDR3 sequences, about 28% of them appearing once. The specimen sequenced was CD4+ T cells from blood, cultured in vitro. These receptors all come from a human donor in good health.

This clonotype was counted a few times. V and J are TRBV30 and TRBJ1-6; D unresolved. Germline-derived CDR1 and CDR2 are GTSNPN and SVGIG (reference sequence). CDR3 size: 12 residues. V lost 2 bases and J 11 bases, leaving 10 bases between the germline ends. DNA of the CDR3: TGTGCCTGGAGTCGGCCGGGCCCACCCCTCCACTTT. Its protein product is CAWSRPGPPLHF.

This chain connects TRBV18 to TRBJ2-5; D is unclear. CDR3 length: 14 amino acids. V lost 3 bases and J lost 5, with 13 bases in between. Germline CDR1 KGHSH, CDR2 LQKENI. CDR3 in amino acids: CASSPNKGGETQYF. CDR3 coding DNA: TGTGCCAGCTCACCCAATAAGGGCGGCGAGACCCAGTACTTC.

The chain uses TRBV6-1 and TRBJ2-3; 10 bases are shared with TRBD2. The length of the CDR3 is 16 residues. V lost 4 bases and J lost 1; bases outside the gene matches: 5. Looked up from germline, CDR1 is MNHNS and CDR2 is SASEGT. This chain's CDR3 is CASSGGLAVGTDTQYF. The CDR3 bases are TGTGCCAGCAGTGGTGGACTAGCGGTGGGCACAGATACGCAGTATTTT.

The chain recombines TRBV9 with TRBJ2-7, with 9 bases fitting TRBD2. The CDR3 is 16 residues long. J lost 4 bases, V lost 0 bases, and 8 bases had no gene match. Germline CDR1 is SGDLS and CDR2 is YYNGEE. The CDR3 nucleotides read TGTGCCAGCAGCGTAGACCCGGGTAGCGGGGGTTACGAGCAGTACTTC. This encodes CASSVDPGSGGYEQYF.

In regard to this clonotype: A junction boundary mismatches the germline segment, possibly from a read error. This chain connects TRBV6-1 to TRBJ1-2, with 7 positions matching TRBD1. Per germline, CDR1 MNHNS and CDR2 SASEGT. The CDR3 length is 17 residues. The CDR3 nucleotides read TGTGCCTGCAGTGAAGCGCAGTGGGCGGGACAGCGCTATGGCTACACCTTC. The encoded protein is CACSEAQWAGQRYGYTF.

The chain employs TRBV5-5 and TRBJ1-1, with a weak D call TRBD1 (5 bases). The V gene's germline CDR1 is SGHKS and CDR2 YYEKEE (reference sequence). The length of the CDR3 is 15 residues. The germline V and J ends were trimmed by 4 bases and 4 bases, with 17 bases remaining between them. The CDR3 protein is CASSPPGGRSTEAFF. CDR3 DNA: TGTGCCAGCAGCCCCCCCGGGGGGAGGAGCACTGAAGCTTTCTTT.

The chain is built from TRBV20-1 and TRBJ2-1; the D gene is possibly TRBD2 (5 bases). The germline V gene has CDR1 DFQATT and CDR2 SNEGSKA (reference sequence). This CDR3 is built from 13 residues. Trimming removed 2 bases at V and 5 bases at J, with 10 bases between. CDR3 region: CSARWRVNNEQFF. CDR3 in DNA: TGCAGTGCTAGATGGCGGGTGAACAATGAGCAGTTCTTC.

The table lists this clonotype with a few counts. The V and J genes are TRBV30 and TRBJ1-1, with TRBD1 identical over 7 bases. The CDR3 has 14 amino acids. Per germline, CDR1 GTSNPN and CDR2 SVGIG (reference sequence). Trimming cost V 4 bases and J 3 bases; bases outside gene matches: 8. CDR3 sequence (DNA): TGTGCCTGGATAACAGGGGCCTTGTACACTGAAGCTTTCTTT. Translating it yields CAWITGALYTEAFF.

As DNA, the CDR3 is TGTGCCAGTAGTAACCGACAGGGATTGAACACTGAAGCTTTCTTT. Translating it yields CASSNRQGLNTEAFF. The chain joins TRBV19 to TRBJ1-1; 7 nucleotides line up with TRBD1. Trimming removed 4 bases from V and 0 bases from J; junction bases left unmatched: 5. The CDR3 contains 15 residues. CDR1 is LNHDA, CDR2 SQIVND, per germline (reference sequence).

The CDR3 nucleotides read TGTGCCAGCAGCGGAGGACAGGGGAGGCACACTGAAGCTTTCTTT. Translating it yields CASSGGQGRHTEAFF. This sequence joins TRBV2 and TRBJ1-1; 9 nucleotides align to TRBD1. Germline CDR1 reads SNHLY; CDR2 reads FYNNEI. The CDR3 contains 15 residues. V shed 6 bases and J 3 bases; nucleotides not matched to a gene: 8.

The sample holds one count of this clonotype. The chain combines TRBV18 with TRBJ2-3; D remains ambiguous. V gave up 3 bases and J gave up 6 bases, with 10 bases separating them. The CDR3 spans 13 residues. Germline CDR1 is KGHSH and CDR2 is LQKENI. The CDR3 spells CASSPYDGDTQYF. The CDR3 DNA sequence: TGTGCCAGCTCACCCTATGATGGGGATACGCAGTATTTT.

This clonotype has only a few counts. The rearrangement links TRBV20-1 to TRBJ2-2, with D perhaps TRBD2 (6 bases). The CDR3 has 13 residues. CDR1 DFQATT and CDR2 SNEGSKA come from the germline V gene (reference sequence). The V end lost 8 bases, the J end lost 4 bases, and 14 bases lay between the germline ends. DNA for the CDR3: TGCAGTTCCTCTCTGACTAGCACCGGGGAGCTGTTTTTT. It codes for CSSSLTSTGELFF.

This clonotype has only a few counts. V usage is TRBV7-9 and J usage is TRBJ2-7; D tentatively reads TRBD1 or TRBD2 (5 bases each). The CDR3 contains 14 residues. V lost 5 bases to trimming and J lost 6 bases, with 17 bases between them. CDR1 and CDR2 (germline): SEHNR, FQNEAQ (reference sequence). The CDR3 region has the DNA TGTGCCAGCAGCGGGACCTCCATTTCTGCCGAGCAGTACTTC. It yields the protein CASSGTSISAEQYF.

The table lists this clonotype with a few counts. The V and J genes are TRBV18 and TRBJ1-5; no definite D call. V was cut by 4 bases and J by 9 bases, with 7 bases left in between. The germline gives CDR1 KGHSH, CDR2 LQKENI. CDR3 length: 11 residues. CDR3: CASSRSGPQHF. For the CDR3, the DNA is TGTGCCAGCTCACGGAGCGGGCCCCAGCATTTT.

The rearrangement joins TRBV12-3 or TRBV12-4 to TRBJ2-1; D tentatively reads TRBD1 or TRBD2 (5 bases each). The CDR3 is made up of 14 amino acids. Trimming stripped 5 bases from V and 7 bases from J, with 15 bases between. The CDR3 here is CASSPQGTFNEQFF. The CDR3 bases are TGTGCCAGCAGTCCCCAAGGGACCTTTAATGAGCAGTTCTTC.

This clonotype was detected only a few times. The gene calls are TRBV7-9 and TRBJ2-3; weak D call: TRBD2 (6 bases). Trimming shortened V by 5 bases and J by 8 bases, and 17 bases separated the two germline ends. The germline V gene has CDR1 SEHNR and CDR2 FQNEAQ (reference sequence). The CDR3 is made up of 14 amino acids. CDR3 region: CASSPIGSVRTQYF. As DNA, the CDR3 is TGTGCCAGCAGCCCCATCGGGAGCGTGCGTACGCAGTATTTT.

A few counts support this clonotype. In DNA, the CDR3 is TGTGCCAGCAGCCCCCATCGTGCCGGGGAGCTGTTTTTT. This encodes CASSPHRAGELFF. V usage is TRBV7-3 and J usage is TRBJ2-2; no clear D gene. The CDR3 extends over 13 amino acids. Trimming removed 5 bases at V and 6 bases at J, with 10 bases between. Germline assignment: CDR1 SGHTA and CDR2 FQGTGA.

A remark on this clonotype: This may be a read error: a much more frequent sequence differs by one nucleotide. The chain joins TRBV6-1 to TRBJ1-1; D not certain. Germline CDR1 reads MNHNS; CDR2 reads SASEGT. This CDR3 region has 16 residues. V gave up 2 bases and J gave up 1 base, with 14 bases separating them. Here the CDR3 DNA reads TGTGCCAGCAGTGAAATGAATGGGAGCCCGAACACTGAAGCTTTCTTT. It codes for CASSEMNGSPNTEAFF.